The present TCR beta chain was sequenced within a study of blood T cells in healthy people across ages. Germline V CDR1 and CDR2: DFQATT, SNEGSKA (reference sequence). This CDR3 is 14 amino acids long. Trimming stripped 1 base from V and 2 bases from J, with 10 bases between. The authors ran a second PCR of about 6 to 12 cycles using a sample-barcoded 5' primer and a J-beta primer mix. TCRdb recomputed calls from the 5' RACE reads with MiXCR, one row per CDR3 protein. The data hold hundreds of thousands of distinct CDR3 sequences, with 20% to 25% observed a single time. A further study also used this sample, focusing on T cells of mothers and their children.

This receptor was obtained from a boy aged 10-17 years in good health. The V gene is TRBV20-1, the J gene TRBJ2-3; tentative D call: TRBD2 (5 bases). The sequenced sample consisted of blood. The CDR3 reads CSARGSAYTDTQYF. The DNA of the CDR3 is TGCAGTGCTAGAGGTAGCGCCTACACAGATACGCAGTATTTT.